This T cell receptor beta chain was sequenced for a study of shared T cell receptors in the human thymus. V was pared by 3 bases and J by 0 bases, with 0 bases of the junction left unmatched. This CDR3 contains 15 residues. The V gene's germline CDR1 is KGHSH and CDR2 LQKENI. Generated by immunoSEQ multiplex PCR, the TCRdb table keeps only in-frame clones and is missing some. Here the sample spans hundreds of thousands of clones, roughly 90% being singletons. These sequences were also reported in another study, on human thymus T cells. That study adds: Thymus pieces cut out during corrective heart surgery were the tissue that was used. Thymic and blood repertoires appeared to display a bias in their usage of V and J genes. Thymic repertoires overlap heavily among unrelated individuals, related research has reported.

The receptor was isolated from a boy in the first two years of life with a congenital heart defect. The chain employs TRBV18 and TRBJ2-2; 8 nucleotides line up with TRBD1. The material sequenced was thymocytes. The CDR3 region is CASSPDRANTGELFF. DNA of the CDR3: TGTGCCAGCTCACCGGACAGGGCGAACACCGGGGAGCTGTTTTTT.